The source of this T cell receptor beta chain is a study of response to subunit inactivated influenza vaccine. TCRdb re-derived calls from the RT-PCR reads in MiXCR, one entry per CDR3 protein. The sample lists about half a million distinct CDR3 sequences; 6.5% to 8% were seen once. The CDR3 has 12 amino acids. The V segment lost 6 bases and the J segment 11 bases; nucleotides outside the gene matches: 9. Germline V gene lookup returns CDR1 LGHDT and CDR2 YNNKEL (reference sequence). As for this clonotype: The antigen is not known.

General study results and limits: Each seasonal influenza vaccination, the authors suggested, recruits few new T cells.

The receptor's source is a man between 50 and 70 years old who received an inactivated influenza vaccine. Sequences were derived from PBMCs from blood, sampled about 24 months after vaccination. V usage is TRBV3-1 and J usage is TRBJ1-1; TRBD1 matches at 7 bases. In DNA, the CDR3 is TGTGCCAGCAGACTCGGACAGGACGGGGCTTTCTTT. Translation: CASRLGQDGAFF. Based on the CDR3 plus reference TRBV3-1 and TRBJ1-1, the full variable domain is DTAVSQTPKYLVTQMGNDKSIKCEQNLGHDTMYWYKQDSKKFLKIMFSYNNKELIINETVPNRFSPKSPDKAHLNLHINSLELGDSAVYFCASRLGQDGAFFGQGTRLTVV.